Given below is one TCR beta chain in context. Its matching antigen is unknown. The trim removed 2 bases at V and 6 bases at J, leaving 4 bases unmatched. Germline values: CDR1 GTSNPN, CDR2 SVGIG (reference sequence). This CDR3 spans 13 amino acids. The sample comes from a study of cytomegalovirus exposure and HLA in healthy donors. Study-wide points: The presence/absence work took it that sequencing depth was about the same across donors. Because they were indistinguishable, some V segments, including TRBV6-2 and TRBV6-3, were excluded.

PCR was performed using 60 Vbeta and 13 Jbeta primers. Some clones are missing from TCRdb's copy, which holds only in-frame ones; the method was immunoSEQ multiplex PCR. The sample gives approximately 110,000 clones, roughly 71% of which show up once; approximately 10% is in the top ten. V gene TRBV30 combines with J gene TRBJ2-1; 7 bases align to TRBD2. This clonotype was sampled from a man aged 40-55 years in good health and CMV-seropositive. The material sequenced was PBMCs. DNA of the CDR3: TGTGCCTGGAGTTGGGAGGGAGTCAATGAGCAGTTCTTC. This encodes CAWSWEGVNEQFF.